This entry is about one T cell receptor beta chain. Its antigen is undetermined. The data stem from a study of T cell clusters in autoimmune cytopenias. General study results and limits: TRB repertoire shifts in secondary cytopenia and chronic lymphocytic leukemia mostly reflected lymphoma, not autoimmunity. A dominant lymphoma-associated repertoire apparently masked the cluster-lack signature in secondary cytopenia versus chronic lymphocytic leukemia. Active autoimmune hepatitis patients had about 3-fold fewer exclusive TRB clusters than healthy donors. The T cell clusters were defined only in silico, without experimental functional validation.

One tube held mixed TRB-A and TRB-B primer pools for touch-down PCR. After re-calling the multiplex PCR reads, TCRdb lists one entry per CDR3 protein, DNA absent. There are under 9,500 distinct CDR3 sequences in the sample, with 15% to 20% held by the top ten. CDR1 and CDR2 (germline): MNHEY, SMNVEV (reference sequence). This CDR3 region has 12 residues. TRB amplification used approximately 250 ng of peripheral blood genomic DNA. This TCR was sampled from a human donor with an autoimmune cytopenia or autoimmune hepatitis (not recorded which). The chain links TRBV27 to TRBJ1-1; TCRdb outputs TRBD1, but without DNA this stays unchecked. Sequenced: peripheral blood. The CDR3 is CASSLFPGEAFF.